This T cell receptor beta chain emerged from a study of blood T cell repertoires in COVID-19. In the study overall: The United States, Italy and Spain provided the acute and convalescent COVID-19 samples. The cDNA or gDNA used as material had been derived from T cells, B-cell-depleted T cells, or PBMCs.

V lost 1 base and J 1 base, leaving 11 bases between the germline ends. There are 16 residues in the CDR3. CDR1 and CDR2 (germline): SGHAT, FQNNGV. The data were produced by immunoSEQ multiplex PCR, yet TCRdb's version contains in-frame clones alone and is incomplete. Here the sample spans 400,000 or so clones, approximately 91% being singletons. Patients of the Seattle cohort, enrolled during active infection, were followed longitudinally. Material: peripheral blood. The TCR comes from a woman aged 40 to 50 with COVID-19, enrolled during active disease. The rearrangement uses TRBV11-2 and TRBJ1-5; D is uncertain. The CDR3, as DNA: TGTGCCAGCAGCTTAGTTAAGAGGGTGAGCAATCAGCCCCAGCATTTT. This gives the protein CASSLVKRVSNQPQHF.